This entry describes one T cell receptor beta chain. The sample belongs to a study of chronic HIV infection and antiretroviral therapy. In germline, CDR1 is SQVTM, CDR2 ANQGSEA. The V and J ends lost 4 bases and 2 bases respectively, with 5 bases between them. This CDR3 comprises 11 residues. Via MiXCR, TCRdb re-called the 5' RACE reads, giving one row per CDR3 protein. The sample has around 31,000 distinct CDR3 sequences, about 8.6% seen once; the top ten hold about 2.4%. The J gene is TRBJ1-2, the V gene TRBV29-1; D is unclear. This receptor was obtained from an adult who had HIV and had not received antiretroviral therapy, or was an uninfected healthy control (not recorded which). The sample was peripheral blood. Here the CDR3 reads CSVVENYGYTF. CDR3 coding DNA: TGCAGCGTTGTAGAGAACTATGGCTACACCTTC.